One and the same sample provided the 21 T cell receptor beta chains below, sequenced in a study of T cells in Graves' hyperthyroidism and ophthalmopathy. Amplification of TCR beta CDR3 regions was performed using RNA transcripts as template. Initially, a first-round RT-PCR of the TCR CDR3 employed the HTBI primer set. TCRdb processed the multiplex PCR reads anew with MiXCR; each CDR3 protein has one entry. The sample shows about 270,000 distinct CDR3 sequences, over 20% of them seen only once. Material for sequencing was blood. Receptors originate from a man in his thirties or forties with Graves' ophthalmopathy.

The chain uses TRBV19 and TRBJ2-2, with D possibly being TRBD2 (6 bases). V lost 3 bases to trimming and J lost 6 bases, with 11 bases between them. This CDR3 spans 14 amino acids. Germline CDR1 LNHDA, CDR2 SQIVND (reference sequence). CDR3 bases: TGTGCCAGTAGTATGTGGGGAGGTCCCGGGGAGCTGTTTTTT. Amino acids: CASSMWGGPGELFF.

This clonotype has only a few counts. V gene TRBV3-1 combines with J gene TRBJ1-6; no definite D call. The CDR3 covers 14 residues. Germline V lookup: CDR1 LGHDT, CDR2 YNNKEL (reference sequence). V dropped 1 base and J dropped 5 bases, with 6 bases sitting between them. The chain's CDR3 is CASSQGPDNSPLHF. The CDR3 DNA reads TGTGCCAGCAGCCAAGGGCCGGATAATTCACCCCTCCACTTT.

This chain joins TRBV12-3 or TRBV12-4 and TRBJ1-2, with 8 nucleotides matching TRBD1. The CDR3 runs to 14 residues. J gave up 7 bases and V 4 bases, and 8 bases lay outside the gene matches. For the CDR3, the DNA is TGTGCCAGCAGTTGGACAGGGAGGGCTAGTGGCTACACCTTC. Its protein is CASSWTGRASGYTF.

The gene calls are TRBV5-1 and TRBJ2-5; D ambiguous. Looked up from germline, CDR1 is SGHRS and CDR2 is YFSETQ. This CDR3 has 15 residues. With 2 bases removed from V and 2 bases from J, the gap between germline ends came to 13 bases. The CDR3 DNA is TGCGCCAGCAGCTTCACCCCCACGGCGCAAGAGACCCAGTACTTC. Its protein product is CASSFTPTAQETQYF.

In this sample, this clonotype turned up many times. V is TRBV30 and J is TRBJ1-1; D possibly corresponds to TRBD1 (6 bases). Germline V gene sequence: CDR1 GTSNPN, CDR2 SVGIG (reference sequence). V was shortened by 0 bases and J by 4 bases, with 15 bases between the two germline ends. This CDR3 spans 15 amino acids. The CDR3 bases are TGTGCCTGGAGTGTACTGGGGGGCAAGGGCACTGAAGCTTTCTTT. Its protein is CAWSVLGGKGTEAFF.

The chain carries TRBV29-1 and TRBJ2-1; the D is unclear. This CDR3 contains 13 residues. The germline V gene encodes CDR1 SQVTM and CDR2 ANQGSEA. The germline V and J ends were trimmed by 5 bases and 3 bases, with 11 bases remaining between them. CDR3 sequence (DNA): TGCAGCGTTCCCCTCCCCTACTACAATGAGCAGTTCTTC. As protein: CSVPLPYYNEQFF.

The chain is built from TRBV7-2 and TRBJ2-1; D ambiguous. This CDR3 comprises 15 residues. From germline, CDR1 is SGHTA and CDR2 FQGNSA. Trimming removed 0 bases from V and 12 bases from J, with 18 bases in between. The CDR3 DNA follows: TGTGCCAGCAGCTTAGCGATTAATGGGCGTCTCTTGCAGTTCTTC. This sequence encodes CASSLAINGRLLQFF. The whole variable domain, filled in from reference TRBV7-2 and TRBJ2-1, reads GAGVSQSPSNKVTEKGKDVELRCDPISGHTALYWYRQSLGQGLEFLIYFQGNSAPDKSGLPSDRFSAERTGGSVSTLTIQRTQQEDSAVYLCASSLAINGRLLQFFGPGTRLTVL.

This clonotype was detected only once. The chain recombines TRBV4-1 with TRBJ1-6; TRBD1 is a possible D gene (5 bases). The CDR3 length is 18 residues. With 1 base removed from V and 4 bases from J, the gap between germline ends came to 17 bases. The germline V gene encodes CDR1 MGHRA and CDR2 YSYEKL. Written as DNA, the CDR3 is TGCGCCAGCAGCCAAGCTAGGGACCGCTCTCCATATAATTCACCCCTCCACTTT. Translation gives CASSQARDRSPYNSPLHF.

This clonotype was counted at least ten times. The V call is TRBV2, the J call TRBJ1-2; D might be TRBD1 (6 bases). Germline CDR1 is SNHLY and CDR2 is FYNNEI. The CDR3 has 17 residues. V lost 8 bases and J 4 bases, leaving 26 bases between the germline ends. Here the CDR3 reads CASLPGHKARGLYGYTF. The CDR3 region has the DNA TGTGCCAGCTTACCGGGACACAAGGCGAGGGGACTCTATGGCTACACCTTC.

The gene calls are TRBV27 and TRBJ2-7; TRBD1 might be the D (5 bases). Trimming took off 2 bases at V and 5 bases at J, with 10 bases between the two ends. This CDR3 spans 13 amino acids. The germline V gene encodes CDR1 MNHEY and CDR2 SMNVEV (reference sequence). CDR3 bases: TGTGCCAGCAGTTTAAGCAGGGCCCACGAGCAGTACTTC. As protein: CASSLSRAHEQYF.

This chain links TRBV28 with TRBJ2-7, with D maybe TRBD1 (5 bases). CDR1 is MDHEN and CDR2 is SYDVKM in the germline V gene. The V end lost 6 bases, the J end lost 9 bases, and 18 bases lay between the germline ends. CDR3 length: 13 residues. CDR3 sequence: CASRLGAATGQYF. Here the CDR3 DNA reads TGTGCCAGCAGACTTGGGGCAGCGACGGGGCAGTACTTC.

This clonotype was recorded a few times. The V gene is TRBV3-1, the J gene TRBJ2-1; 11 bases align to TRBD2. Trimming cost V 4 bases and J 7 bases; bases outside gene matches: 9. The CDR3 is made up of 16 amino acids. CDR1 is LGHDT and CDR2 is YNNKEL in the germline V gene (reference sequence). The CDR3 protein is CASSRTLAGGRNEQFF. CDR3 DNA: TGTGCCAGCAGCCGCACTCTAGCGGGAGGACGAAATGAGCAGTTCTTC.

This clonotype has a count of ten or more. The CDR3 DNA follows: TGTGCCAGCAGCTTAGATATGACTAGCGGGAGAAGAAATGAGCAGTTCTTC. Amino acid sequence: CASSLDMTSGRRNEQFF. This chain joins TRBV11-2 and TRBJ2-1, with TRBD2 identical over 12 bases. Germline assignment: CDR1 SGHAT and CDR2 FQNNGV. Trimming took 0 bases from V and 7 from J; bases not matched to a gene: 7. CDR3 length equals 17 residues.

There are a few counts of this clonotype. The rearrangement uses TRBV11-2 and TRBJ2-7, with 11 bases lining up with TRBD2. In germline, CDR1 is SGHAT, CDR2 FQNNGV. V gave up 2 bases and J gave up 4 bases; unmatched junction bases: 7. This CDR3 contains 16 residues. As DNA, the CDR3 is TGTGCCAGCAGCTTATTAGCGGGAGGGCCAGGGTACGAGCAGTACTTC. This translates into CASSLLAGGPGYEQYF.

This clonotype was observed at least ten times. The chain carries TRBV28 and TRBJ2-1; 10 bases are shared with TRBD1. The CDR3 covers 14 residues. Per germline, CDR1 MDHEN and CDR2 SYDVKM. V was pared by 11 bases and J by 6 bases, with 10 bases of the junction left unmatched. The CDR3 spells CAAREGQGINEQFF. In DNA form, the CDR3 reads TGTGCCGCAAGAGAGGGACAGGGGATCAATGAGCAGTTCTTC.

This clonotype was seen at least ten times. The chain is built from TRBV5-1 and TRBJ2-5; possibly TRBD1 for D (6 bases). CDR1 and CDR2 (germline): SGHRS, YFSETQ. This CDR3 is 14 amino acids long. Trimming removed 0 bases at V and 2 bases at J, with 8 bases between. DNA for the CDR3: TGCGCCAGCAGCTTGGCGGGACAACAAGAGACCCAGTACTTC. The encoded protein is CASSLAGQQETQYF.

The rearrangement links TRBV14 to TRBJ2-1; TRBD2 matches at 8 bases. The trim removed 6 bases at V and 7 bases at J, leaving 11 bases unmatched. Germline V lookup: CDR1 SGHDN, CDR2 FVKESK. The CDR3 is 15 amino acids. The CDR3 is CASSPFGRAKNEQFF. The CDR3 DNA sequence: TGTGCCAGCAGTCCCTTCGGGAGGGCCAAGAATGAGCAGTTCTTC.

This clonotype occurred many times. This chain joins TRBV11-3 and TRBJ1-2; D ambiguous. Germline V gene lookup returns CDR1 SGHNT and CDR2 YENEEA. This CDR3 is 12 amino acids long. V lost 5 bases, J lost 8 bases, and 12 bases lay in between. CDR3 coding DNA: TGTGCCAGCAGCCGCATCCCGGGGGGCTACACCTTC. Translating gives CASSRIPGGYTF.

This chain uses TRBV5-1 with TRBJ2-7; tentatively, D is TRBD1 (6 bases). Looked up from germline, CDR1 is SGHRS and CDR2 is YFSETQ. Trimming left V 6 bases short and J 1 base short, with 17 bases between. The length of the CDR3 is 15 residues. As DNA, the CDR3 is TGCGCCAGCACCTTAAGTCGGGACACATCCTACGAGCAGTACTTC. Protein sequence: CASTLSRDTSYEQYF. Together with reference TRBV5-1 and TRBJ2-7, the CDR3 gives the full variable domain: KAGVTQTPRYLIKTRGQQVTLSCSPISGHRSVSWYQQTPGQGLQFLFEYFSETQRNKGNFPGRFSGRQFSNSRSEMNVSTLELGDSALYLCASTLSRDTSYEQYFGPGTRLTVT.

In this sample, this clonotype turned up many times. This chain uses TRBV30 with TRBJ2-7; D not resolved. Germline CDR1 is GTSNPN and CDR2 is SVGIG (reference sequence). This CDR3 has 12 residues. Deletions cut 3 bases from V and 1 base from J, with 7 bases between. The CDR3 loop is CAWSPDSYEQYF. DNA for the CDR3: TGTGCCTGGAGCCCAGATTCCTACGAGCAGTACTTC.

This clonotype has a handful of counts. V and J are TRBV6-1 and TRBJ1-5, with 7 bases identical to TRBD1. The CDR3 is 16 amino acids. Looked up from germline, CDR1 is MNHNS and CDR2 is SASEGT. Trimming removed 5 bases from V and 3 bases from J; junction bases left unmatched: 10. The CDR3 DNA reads TGTGCCAGCAGTACCCGCCGACAGGGCCCCAATCAGCCCCAGCATTTT. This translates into CASSTRRQGPNQPQHF.